This TCR beta chain was identified during a study of cytomegalovirus exposure and HLA in healthy donors. Study-level results: Data from an earlier analysis indicated that most TCR beta V segments were productive either about 90% or about 30% of the time.

CDR3 length: 16 amino acids. V gave up 5 bases and J gave up 2 bases, with 13 bases separating them. Both 60 Vbeta primers and 13 Jbeta primers went into the PCR. Sequencing used immunoSEQ multiplex PCR; TCRdb keeps in-frame clones, though not all of them. The table includes about 99,000 clones, roughly 66% detected once. This clone was detected a few times. Its antigen is currently unknown. The source is a woman aged 50 to 60 in good health and CMV-seronegative. The sample was PBMCs. The chain joins TRBV23-1 to TRBJ2-6; D is possibly TRBD2 (5 bases). TRBV23-1 falls under the ORF class, with uncertain function. Here the CDR3 reads CASSWSGMAGANVLTF. The DNA for the CDR3 is TGCGCCAGCAGTTGGTCGGGGATGGCTGGGGCCAACGTCCTGACTTTC.